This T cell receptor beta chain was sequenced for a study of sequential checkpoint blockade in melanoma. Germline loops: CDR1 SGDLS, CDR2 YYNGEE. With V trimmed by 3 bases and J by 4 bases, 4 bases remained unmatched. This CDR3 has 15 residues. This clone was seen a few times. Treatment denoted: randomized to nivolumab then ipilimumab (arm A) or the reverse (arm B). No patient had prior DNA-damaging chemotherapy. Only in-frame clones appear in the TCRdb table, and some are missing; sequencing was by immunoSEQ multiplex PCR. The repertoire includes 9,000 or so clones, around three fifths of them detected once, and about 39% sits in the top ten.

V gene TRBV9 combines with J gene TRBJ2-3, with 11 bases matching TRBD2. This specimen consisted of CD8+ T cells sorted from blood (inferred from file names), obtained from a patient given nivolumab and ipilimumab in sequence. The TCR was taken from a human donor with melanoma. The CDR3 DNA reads TGTGCCAGCAGCGGACTAGCGGGGTTTTCAGATACGCAGTATTTT. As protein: CASSGLAGFSDTQYF.